This TCR beta chain was obtained from a study of blood T cell repertoires in COVID-19. Measured with immunoSEQ multiplex PCR; TCRdb has only the in-frame clones, and not every one. The sample includes 200,000 to 250,000 clones, 70% to 85% of them seen just once. The CDR3 covers 13 residues. V lost 5 bases, J lost 6 bases, and 8 bases lay in between. The clonotype was recovered from a woman aged 40 to 50 with acute COVID-19. The chain recombines TRBV12-3 or TRBV12-4 with TRBJ1-6, with D perhaps matching TRBD1 (6 bases). The sample taken for sequencing was PBMCs or T cells enriched from blood (not recorded which). DNA of the CDR3: TGTGCCAGCAGTACAGGGTTTAATTCACCCCTCCACTTT. Amino acids: CASSTGFNSPLHF.